These 10 T cell receptor beta chains came from one sample sequenced in a study of T cell responses to AZD1222 COVID-19 vaccine. Clones were read by immunoSEQ multiplex PCR, and TCRdb kept only the in-frame ones, dropping some. The sample has under 110,000 clones, 86% seen once. Material: peripheral blood, obtained on day 0 of AZD1222 vaccination. These TCRs come from an adult in good health.

V and J are TRBV3-1 (or the pseudogene TRBV3-2) and TRBJ2-4; maybe TRBD1 (5 bases). Germline values: CDR1 LGHDT, CDR2 YNNKEL (reference sequence). V dropped 1 base and J dropped 7 bases, with 11 bases sitting between them. The CDR3 is made up of 14 amino acids. DNA of the CDR3: TGTGCCAGCAGCCAAGTCGGCAGGGTGAACATTCAGTACTTC. It is translated as CASSQVGRVNIQYF.

V is TRBV19 and J is TRBJ1-2, with 9 positions matching TRBD1. The junction had 6 bases not matched to a gene; V was cut back by 6 bases and J by 4 bases. This CDR3 contains 14 residues. Germline V gene data show CDR1 as LNHDA and CDR2 as SQIVND (reference sequence). The CDR3 here is CASSSTGGGYGYTF. CDR3 DNA: TGTGCCAGTAGCTCGACAGGGGGTGGCTATGGCTACACCTTC.

The chain joins TRBV19 to TRBJ2-1; TRBD2 matches 9 bases. The ends lost 4 bases at V and 6 bases at J; junction bases unmatched: 4. The CDR3 covers 14 residues. Germline V gives CDR1 LNHDA, CDR2 SQIVND (reference sequence). CDR3 residues: CASSTLTSGNEQFF. For the CDR3, the DNA is TGTGCCAGTAGTACCCTGACTAGCGGCAATGAGCAGTTCTTC.

This chain uses TRBV5-1 with TRBJ1-2, with a weak D call TRBD1 (6 bases). This CDR3 comprises 14 residues. V was shortened by 0 bases and J by 8 bases, with 14 bases between the two germline ends. Germline CDR1 reads SGHRS; CDR2 reads YFSETQ. CDR3 sequence reads: CASSLGRGSDGYTF. CDR3 DNA sequence: TGCGCCAGCAGCTTGGGCAGGGGATCGGACGGCTACACCTTC.

This chain uses TRBV6-5 with TRBJ1-2; 10 nucleotides match TRBD1. The V gene's germline CDR1 is MNHEY and CDR2 SVGAGI. The CDR3 has 14 amino acids. V gave up 6 bases and J gave up 4 bases; unmatched junction bases: 5. The CDR3 protein is CASRVGQGIYGYTF. Here the CDR3 DNA reads TGTGCCAGCAGAGTGGGACAGGGGATCTATGGCTACACCTTC.

The rearrangement uses TRBV5-1 and TRBJ2-7, with D unresolved. V dropped 2 bases and J dropped 3 bases, with 12 bases sitting between them. Germline CDR1 is SGHRS and CDR2 is YFSETQ. The CDR3 runs 14 residues. The CDR3 DNA follows: TGCGCCAGCAGCTTTGAATTGGGCCACTACGAGCAGTACTTC. It encodes CASSFELGHYEQYF.

The chain has TRBV29-1 and TRBJ1-1; a possible D gene is TRBD1 (5 bases). The germline V gene encodes CDR1 SQVTM and CDR2 ANQGSEA. V was cut by 0 bases and J by 1 base, with 9 bases left in between. CDR3 length: 14 amino acids. The CDR3 protein is CSVEEGQSNTEAFF. CDR3 coding DNA: TGCAGCGTTGAAGAGGGGCAGTCGAACACTGAAGCTTTCTTT.

The J gene is TRBJ1-1, the V gene TRBV5-1; 9 bases match TRBD1. Trimming removed 1 base from V and 0 bases from J; junction bases left unmatched: 4. The V gene's germline CDR1 is SGHRS and CDR2 YFSETQ. The CDR3 length is 16 residues. CDR3 region: CASSLTTGGMNTEAFF. The CDR3 region has the DNA TGCGCCAGCAGCTTGACTACAGGGGGCATGAACACTGAAGCTTTCTTT.

This clone was counted a few times. The rearrangement uses TRBV30 and TRBJ2-7; no reliable D call. Germline lookup yields CDR1 GTSNPN and CDR2 SVGIG (reference sequence). The length of the CDR3 is 13 residues. Trimming left V 4 bases short and J 1 base short, with 11 bases between. This chain's CDR3 is CAWNVGSSYEQYF. CDR3 nucleotides: TGTGCCTGGAACGTCGGGTCATCCTACGAGCAGTACTTC.

This rearrangement joins TRBV18 to TRBJ1-6; D gene unclear. V lost 4 bases and J lost 6, with 10 bases in between. In germline, CDR1 is KGHSH, CDR2 LQKENI. This CDR3 is 14 amino acids long. The CDR3 bases are TGTGCCAGCTCACTTCGGCCGTTTAATTCACCCCTCCACTTT. Protein product: CASSLRPFNSPLHF.